Each of the 21 T cell receptor beta chains below was sequenced from the same sample in a study of blood T cell repertoires in COVID-19. Generated by immunoSEQ multiplex PCR, the TCRdb table keeps only in-frame clones and is missing some. This table holds about 160,000 clones, roughly 86% found once. The sequenced material came from peripheral blood. Every receptor here comes from a woman aged 60-75 years who had recovered from COVID-19.

The rearrangement links TRBV9 to TRBJ2-3; D is possibly TRBD2 (5 bases). The CDR3 consists of 17 residues. Trimming pared 2 bases from V and 6 bases from J, leaving 22 bases between. From germline, CDR1 is SGDLS and CDR2 YYNGEE. The CDR3 here is CASSVGFEGWGTDTQYF. CDR3 in DNA: TGTGCCAGCAGCGTTGGGTTTGAGGGATGGGGTACGGATACGCAGTATTTT. Filled out from reference TRBV9 and TRBJ2-3, the complete variable domain reads DSGVTQTPKHLITATGQRVTLRCSPRSGDLSVYWYQQSLDQGLQFLIQYYNGEERAKGNILERFSAQQFPDLHSELNLSSLELGDSALYFCASSVGFEGWGTDTQYFGPGTRLTVL.

The chain couples TRBV4-1 to TRBJ1-2, with 9 bases matching TRBD1. Germline V CDR1 and CDR2: MGHRA, YSYEKL. The CDR3 runs 15 residues. V lost 2 bases to trimming and J lost 3 bases; unmatched junction nucleotides: 4. CDR3 in amino acids: CASSQTGGNDYGYTF. CDR3 in DNA: TGCGCCAGCAGCCAAACAGGGGGCAATGACTATGGCTACACCTTC.

This clone was seen just once. The chain's CDR3 is CATRWEGGFNSPLHF. In DNA form, the CDR3 reads TGTGCCACCCGTTGGGAGGGCGGCTTTAATTCACCCCTCCACTTT. The chain has TRBV28 and TRBJ1-6; D not resolved. Trimming removed 10 bases from V and 6 bases from J, with 19 bases in between. This CDR3 has 15 residues. CDR1 and CDR2 from the germline V gene are MDHEN and SYDVKM.

V and J are TRBV11-2 and TRBJ2-7; possible D gene TRBD2, 6 bases. V lost 3 bases and J lost 3, with 12 bases in between. There are 14 residues in the CDR3. The germline gives CDR1 SGHAT, CDR2 FQNNGV. As DNA, the CDR3 is TGTGCCAGCAGCTTTAAGGCGGGGCTCTACGAGCAGTACTTC. It specifies CASSFKAGLYEQYF.

This chain uses TRBV5-1 with TRBJ1-2; 7 nucleotides agree with TRBD1. V lost 4 bases, J lost 0 bases, and 9 bases stayed unmatched. CDR3 size: 16 residues. Germline V CDR1 and CDR2: SGHRS, YFSETQ. The DNA for the CDR3 is TGCGCCAGCAGCCCCGGGACAGTCGATTCTAACTATGGCTACACCTTC. Encoded protein: CASSPGTVDSNYGYTF.

The chain uses TRBV11-2 and TRBJ2-7; D might be TRBD2 (5 bases). The germline V gene encodes CDR1 SGHAT and CDR2 FQNNGV. The V gene lost 1 base and the J gene lost 4 bases, with 5 bases spanning the gap. The length of the CDR3 is 12 residues. CDR3 in amino acids: CASSLAGYEQYF. The CDR3 DNA reads as TGTGCCAGCAGCTTAGCGGGGTACGAGCAGTACTTC. The full variable domain, with the rest looked up from reference TRBV11-2 and TRBJ2-7, is EAGVAQSPRYKIIEKRQSVAFWCNPISGHATLYWYQQILGQGPKLLIQFQNNGVVDDSQLPKDRFSAERLKGVDSTLKIQPAKLEDSAVYLCASSLAGYEQYFGPGTRLTVT.

V usage is TRBV29-1 and J usage is TRBJ1-1; D call uncertain. The CDR3 is 14 residues long. Germline loops: CDR1 SQVTM, CDR2 ANQGSEA. V lost 1 base, J lost 2 bases, and 11 bases lay in between. CDR3 protein: CSVEAWAGNTEAFF. CDR3 nucleotide sequence: TGCAGCGTTGAAGCCTGGGCGGGCAACACTGAAGCTTTCTTT.

This clone was seen just once. CDR3 sequence reads: CSVVSGGAGEQFF. The CDR3 DNA sequence: TGCAGCGTTGTGAGCGGGGGGGCCGGTGAGCAGTTCTTC. This chain joins TRBV29-1 and TRBJ2-1; 10 bases are shared with TRBD2. With 4 bases clipped from V and 9 bases from J, the junction kept 6 bases outside the gene matches. The CDR3 length is 13 residues. The germline V gene encodes CDR1 SQVTM and CDR2 ANQGSEA.

The chain is built from TRBV5-1 and TRBJ1-1, with D maybe TRBD1 (5 bases). CDR1 and CDR2 (germline): SGHRS, YFSETQ. The CDR3 loop spans 14 amino acids. Trimming left V 5 bases short and J 4 bases short, with 15 bases between. The CDR3 DNA sequence: TGCGCCAGCAGTTCGCGGGGGTCGTTCACTGAAGCTTTCTTT. It specifies CASSSRGSFTEAFF.

V and J are TRBV18 and TRBJ2-3, with 9 nucleotides matching TRBD1. The CDR3 runs to 14 residues. Germline CDR1 and CDR2: KGHSH and LQKENI. The trim removed 5 bases at V and 2 bases at J, leaving 2 bases unmatched. In DNA form, the CDR3 reads TGTGCCAGCTCAAGGGACAGGGTCACAGATACGCAGTATTTT. Its protein is CASSRDRVTDTQYF.

The genes are TRBV5-1 and TRBJ1-5, with 7 positions matching TRBD1. J lost 6 bases, V lost 0 bases, and 6 bases had no gene match. Per the germline V gene, CDR1 is SGHRS and CDR2 is YFSETQ. The CDR3 is 15 residues long. CDR3 residues: CASSLVPGGGQPQHF. CDR3 bases: TGCGCCAGCAGCTTGGTTCCAGGGGGTGGTCAGCCCCAGCATTTT.

This chain links TRBV4-3 with TRBJ1-1; D perhaps matches TRBD1 (6 bases). CDR1 and CDR2 (germline): LGHNA, YSLEER. The V and J ends lost 0 bases and 1 base respectively, with 12 bases between them. The CDR3 totals 16 residues. In DNA, the CDR3 is TGCGCCAGCAGCCAAGATCGAAACAGGGCGAACACTGAAGCTTTCTTT. This sequence encodes CASSQDRNRANTEAFF.

This chain connects TRBV3-1 (or the pseudogene TRBV3-2) to TRBJ1-1, with 7 bases that match TRBD1. The J segment lost 4 bases and the V segment lost 4 bases, leaving 9 bases of the junction unmatched. The CDR3 runs 15 residues. In germline, CDR1 is LGHDT, CDR2 YNNKEL (reference sequence). The CDR3 nucleotides are TGTGCCAGCAGCCTGAGACAGGGCTGGGGCACTGAAGCTTTCTTT. Translation gives CASSLRQGWGTEAFF.

The V call is TRBV6-5, the J call TRBJ2-7; possible D gene TRBD2, 7 bases. Germline V gene lookup returns CDR1 MNHEY and CDR2 SVGAGI. The CDR3 length is 16 residues. V was pared by 4 bases and J by 4 bases, with 20 bases between. DNA of the CDR3: TGTGCCAGCAGTTTCTTAGGGGGGGGCGACGGATACGAGCAGTACTTC. It specifies CASSFLGGGDGYEQYF.

The CDR3 spells CASSRAYEQYF. The CDR3 DNA reads TGTGCCAGCAGCAGGGCCTACGAGCAGTACTTC. The chain joins TRBV12-3 or TRBV12-4 to TRBJ2-7; a weak D match, TRBD1 (5 bases). V lost 6 bases, J lost 2 bases, and 5 bases lay in between. The CDR3 totals 11 residues.

The chain has TRBV7-6 and TRBJ2-5, with 9 bases aligning to TRBD1. Germline CDR1 reads SGHVS; CDR2 reads FNYEAQ. The CDR3 runs 15 residues. The V segment lost 4 bases and the J segment 5 bases; nucleotides outside the gene matches: 8. In DNA form, the CDR3 reads TGTGCCAGCAGCTCCTCGGACAGGGGTGGGGAGACCCAGTACTTC. Translation gives CASSSSDRGGETQYF.

The chain joins TRBV30 to TRBJ1-5; TRBD1 matches at 10 bases. The CDR3 is 16 residues long. Per germline, CDR1 GTSNPN and CDR2 SVGIG (reference sequence). The V segment lost 2 bases and the J segment 7 bases; nucleotides outside the gene matches: 11. The CDR3 reads CAWSRPGQGKGQPQHF. The CDR3 DNA reads TGTGCCTGGAGTAGACCGGGACAGGGGAAGGGGCAGCCCCAGCATTTT.

The V gene is TRBV5-1, the J gene TRBJ2-5; maybe TRBD2 (5 bases). With 2 bases removed from V and 2 bases from J, the gap between germline ends came to 16 bases. Germline V gives CDR1 SGHRS, CDR2 YFSETQ. CDR3 size: 16 residues. The CDR3 region has the DNA TGCGCCAGCAGCTTAGGACTCTTAGAAAGTCAAGAGACCCAGTACTTC. Protein: CASSLGLLESQETQYF.

This clone was seen once. The rearrangement links TRBV19 to TRBJ1-6, with D maybe TRBD1 (5 bases). Germline V gives CDR1 LNHDA, CDR2 SQIVND (reference sequence). Trimming stripped 3 bases from V and 9 bases from J, with 9 bases between. This CDR3 is 13 amino acids long. For the CDR3, the DNA is TGTGCCAGTAGTATTGGGGCCCCTTCACCCCTCCACTTT. Encoded protein: CASSIGAPSPLHF. Complete variable domain (other parts from reference TRBV19 and TRBJ1-6): DGGITQSPKYLFRKEGQNVTLSCEQNLNHDAMYWYRQDPGQGLRLIYYSQIVNDFQKGDIAEGYSVSREKKESFPLTVTSAQKNPTAFYLCASSIGAPSPLHFGNGTRLTVT.

This clone was seen a single time. The gene calls are TRBV21-1 and TRBJ2-6; TRBD2 is the table's D call and was not checked against the DNA. TRBV21-1 is given as a pseudogene. The CDR3 has 17 residues. Here the CDR3 reads CASSIGRGFSGANVLTF. CDR3 nucleotides: TGTGCCAGCAGCATCGGCCGGGGGTTCTCTGGGGCCAACGTCCTGACTTTC.

V and J are TRBV5-1 and TRBJ2-1; maybe TRBD2 (6 bases). V was pared by 0 bases and J by 6 bases, with 13 bases between. The CDR3 covers 15 residues. In germline, CDR1 is SGHRS, CDR2 YFSETQ. CDR3 in DNA: TGCGCCAGCAGCTTGGCGGGGGAGCGTTTCAATGAGCAGTTCTTC. Amino acids: CASSLAGERFNEQFF.